The 31 T cell receptor beta chains below all came from one sample that was sequenced in a study of blood T cell repertoires in COVID-19. Produced via immunoSEQ multiplex PCR; TCRdb's table is partial and in-frame only. The table has 150,000 to 200,000 clones, over 75% seen once. The sequenced sample was peripheral blood. Receptors originate from a woman of 80 years or more with acute or convalescent COVID-19.

V gene TRBV7-2 combines with J gene TRBJ2-7; weak D call: TRBD2 (6 bases). The ends were cut back, 5 bases at V and 5 bases at J, with 10 bases in the middle. The CDR3 contains 12 residues. Per the germline V gene, CDR1 is SGHTA and CDR2 is FQGNSA. The CDR3 DNA reads TGTGCCAGCAGCCCCTGGAGGGACGAGCAGTACTTC. The encoded protein is CASSPWRDEQYF.

V gene TRBV2 combines with J gene TRBJ2-1; maybe TRBD1 (6 bases). Trimming pared 8 bases from V and 2 bases from J, leaving 16 bases between. CDR1 is SNHLY and CDR2 is FYNNEI in the germline V gene. CDR3 length: 15 amino acids. The CDR3 nucleotides read TGTGCCAGCGGAGCCGTAACAGGGACCTACAATGAGCAGTTCTTC. This encodes CASGAVTGTYNEQFF.

The chain is built from TRBV3-1 (or the pseudogene TRBV3-2) and TRBJ2-3; TRBD2 agrees at 12 bases. Germline loops: CDR1 LGHDT, CDR2 YNNKEL (reference sequence). Germline trimming cut 2 bases from V and 3 bases from J; bases unmatched to any gene: 21. The CDR3 covers 22 residues. Here the CDR3 reads CASSQPTFPTSGGPTRTDTQYF. The DNA for the CDR3 is TGTGCCAGCAGCCAACCGACCTTCCCAACTAGCGGGGGGCCTACCCGGACAGATACGCAGTATTTT.

This sequence joins TRBV5-6 and TRBJ1-1, with 7 nucleotides matching TRBD1. V was pared by 3 bases and J by 4 bases, with 9 bases of the junction left unmatched. The CDR3 runs to 15 residues. CDR1 is SGHDT and CDR2 is YYEEEE in the germline V gene. CDR3 nucleotide sequence: TGTGCCAGCAGCTATCGGACAGGATCGGTCACTGAAGCTTTCTTT. Protein sequence: CASSYRTGSVTEAFF.

The V and J genes are TRBV2 and TRBJ1-6; 8 nucleotides line up with TRBD1. This CDR3 is built from 14 residues. V lost 1 base, J lost 10 bases, and 3 bases stayed unmatched. Germline assignment: CDR1 SNHLY and CDR2 FYNNEI. The CDR3 spells CASSEDRGISPLHF. CDR3 coding DNA: TGTGCCAGCAGTGAAGACAGGGGGATATCACCCCTCCACTTT.

V gene TRBV27 combines with J gene TRBJ1-2; D possibly corresponds to TRBD1 (6 bases). Trimming took 3 bases from V and 9 from J, leaving 20 bases between them. Germline V gene lookup returns CDR1 MNHEY and CDR2 SMNVEV (reference sequence). The CDR3 totals 15 residues. CDR3 region: CASSFLGRQGMSYTF. CDR3 bases: TGTGCCAGCAGTTTCCTCGGCAGGCAGGGGATGAGCTACACCTTC.

This clone occurred once. The J gene is TRBJ1-5, the V gene TRBV19; D is perhaps TRBD1 (5 bases). Trimming removed 2 bases at V and 4 bases at J, with 9 bases between. This CDR3 spans 14 amino acids. Germline values: CDR1 LNHDA, CDR2 SQIVND (reference sequence). Here the CDR3 reads CASSIYGGNQPQHF. The DNA for the CDR3 is TGTGCCAGTAGTATATACGGGGGGAATCAGCCCCAGCATTTT.

The chain couples TRBV4-3 to TRBJ2-1, with a weak D call TRBD1 (6 bases). CDR3 size: 16 residues. Germline CDR1 and CDR2: LGHNA and YSLEER. Trimming took 3 bases from V and 4 from J, leaving 16 bases between them. The CDR3 here is CASSQNRDGVYNEQFF. CDR3 coding DNA: TGCGCCAGCAGCCAGAACAGGGATGGGGTATACAATGAGCAGTTCTTC.

The chain links TRBV5-1 to TRBJ2-7, with 13 bases identical to TRBD2. The ends lost 7 bases at V and 1 base at J; junction bases unmatched: 2. Germline CDR1 SGHRS, CDR2 YFSETQ. This CDR3 has 14 residues. DNA for the CDR3: TGCGCCAGCTCGACTAGCGGGGGGTCCTACGAGCAGTACTTC. It codes for CASSTSGGSYEQYF.

In DNA form, the CDR3 reads TGTGCCACCAGTGACCCGGACAGGGGATCAAGAGAAAAACTGTTTTTT. Amino acids: CATSDPDRGSREKLFF. The chain links TRBV24-1 to TRBJ1-4; 9 bases fit TRBD1. CDR3 length: 16 amino acids. V lost 4 bases to trimming and J lost 8 bases; unmatched junction nucleotides: 10. CDR1 is KGHDR and CDR2 is SFDVKD in the germline V gene.

This rearrangement joins TRBV5-6 to TRBJ1-6, with D possibly matching TRBD1 (5 bases). Germline CDR1 reads SGHDT; CDR2 reads YYEEEE. The CDR3 contains 14 residues. The ends were cut back, 3 bases at V and 9 bases at J, with 13 bases in the middle. CDR3: CASSWEGTGSPLHF. CDR3 DNA: TGTGCCAGCAGCTGGGAGGGGACGGGTTCACCCCTCCACTTT. The complete variable domain, with remaining parts taken from reference TRBV5-6 and TRBJ1-6, reads DAGVTQSPTHLIKTRGQQVTLRCSPKSGHDTVSWYQQALGQGPQFIFQYYEEEERQRGNFPDRFSGHQFPNYSSELNVNALLLGDSALYLCASSWEGTGSPLHFGNGTRLTVT.

This clone has a single count. CDR3: CASSSQGINYGYTF. CDR3 nucleotide sequence: TGTGCCAGCAGCTCCCAGGGGATTAACTATGGCTACACCTTC. The chain is built from TRBV7-8 and TRBJ1-2; TRBD1 might be the D (6 bases). This CDR3 region has 14 residues. V dropped 4 bases and J dropped 1 base, with 10 bases sitting between them. In germline, CDR1 is SGHVS, CDR2 FQNEAQ. The full variable domain, completed using reference TRBV7-8 and TRBJ1-2, is GAGVSQSPRYKVAKRGQDVALRCDPISGHVSLFWYQQALGQGPEFLTYFQNEAQLDKSGLPSDRFFAERPEGSVSTLKIQRTQQEDSAVYLCASSSQGINYGYTFGSGTRLTVV.

V gene TRBV19 combines with J gene TRBJ1-1, with 7 nucleotides matching TRBD1. The length of the CDR3 is 13 residues. The germline V gene has CDR1 LNHDA and CDR2 SQIVND (reference sequence). With 5 bases clipped from V and 3 bases from J, the junction kept 3 bases outside the gene matches. CDR3 region: CASSPQGYTEAFF. CDR3 in DNA: TGTGCCAGTAGTCCACAGGGGTACACTGAAGCTTTCTTT.

This clone has only a few counts. The V gene is TRBV2, the J gene TRBJ1-5; 7 bases map to TRBD1. The V gene end was trimmed by 7 bases and the J gene end by 3 bases; junction bases not matched to a gene: 9. Looked up from germline, CDR1 is SNHLY and CDR2 is FYNNEI. CDR3 length equals 15 residues. The CDR3: CASTLDRVDNQPQHF. For the CDR3, the DNA is TGTGCCAGCACCCTTGACAGGGTGGACAATCAGCCCCAGCATTTT.

This sequence joins TRBV2 and TRBJ1-1, with D possibly being TRBD1 (6 bases). V was trimmed by 1 base and J by 0 bases, leaving 15 bases between them. Germline-derived CDR1 and CDR2 are SNHLY and FYNNEI. The CDR3 is 17 residues long. The CDR3 region is CASSEGRGALMNTEAFF. CDR3 DNA sequence: TGTGCCAGCAGTGAAGGCAGGGGCGCCCTCATGAACACTGAAGCTTTCTTT. The whole variable domain, filled in from reference TRBV2 and TRBJ1-1, reads EPEVTQTPSHQVTQMGQEVILRCVPISNHLYFYWYRQILGQKVEFLVSFYNNEISEKSEIFDDQFSVERPDGSNFTLKIRSTKLEDSAMYFCASSEGRGALMNTEAFFGQGTRLTVV.

Only a few counts were recorded for this clone. This rearrangement joins TRBV9 to TRBJ1-1; TRBD1 aligns across 12 bases. After removal of 2 bases from V and 2 bases from J, the junction contained 7 bases not matched to a gene. CDR3 length: 17 residues. Germline CDR1 reads SGDLS; CDR2 reads YYNGEE. This CDR3 reads CASSVGTGGILNTEAFF. The CDR3, as DNA: TGTGCCAGCAGCGTTGGGACAGGGGGCATACTAAACACTGAAGCTTTCTTT.

This clone has only a few counts. This chain connects TRBV16 to TRBJ1-1; D not certain. V was shortened by 3 bases and J by 0 bases, with 8 bases between the two germline ends. Germline V lookup: CDR1 KGHSY, CDR2 FQNENV. This CDR3 contains 14 residues. The CDR3, as DNA: TGTGCCAGCAGCCATTTCTCGGTGAACACTGAAGCTTTCTTT. The encoded protein is CASSHFSVNTEAFF.

V is TRBV18 and J is TRBJ2-1; D remains ambiguous. The CDR3 runs to 11 residues. Between the trimmed V and J ends, which lost 3 bases and 6 bases, there was a span of 3 bases. The V gene's germline CDR1 is KGHSH and CDR2 LQKENI. The CDR3 protein is CASSPGNEQFF. DNA for the CDR3: TGTGCCAGCTCACCCGGCAATGAGCAGTTCTTC.

The chain carries TRBV14 and TRBJ2-2, with 11 positions matching TRBD1. The CDR3 runs to 15 residues. Unmatched junction bases numbered 2, after V lost 1 base and J lost 7 bases. From germline, CDR1 is SGHDN and CDR2 FVKESK. CDR3 protein: CASSQGTGGYGELFF. The CDR3 DNA is TGTGCCAGCAGCCAAGGGACAGGGGGCTACGGGGAGCTGTTTTTT.

The CDR3 loop is CASSEGYTGELFF. CDR3 nucleotide sequence: TGTGCCAGCAGTGAGGGCTACACCGGGGAGCTGTTTTTT. V usage is TRBV2 and J usage is TRBJ2-2; D not certain. The CDR3 contains 13 residues. Germline CDR1 is SNHLY and CDR2 is FYNNEI. V lost 3 bases to trimming and J lost 3 bases, with 5 bases between them.

The V and J genes are TRBV12-3 or TRBV12-4 and TRBJ1-1; 7 bases fit TRBD1. V lost 4 bases and J lost 8; bases outside the gene matches: 1. CDR3 length: 11 amino acids. The DNA of the CDR3 is TGTGCCAGCAGTTCGACAGGGGAAGCTTTCTTT. Its protein product is CASSSTGEAFF.

The chain combines TRBV19 with TRBJ2-7; 7 bases match TRBD1. CDR1 and CDR2 (germline): LNHDA, SQIVND (reference sequence). This CDR3 has 14 amino acids. V dropped 5 bases and J dropped 6; count of bases not matched to a gene: 10. The CDR3 DNA is TGTGCCAGTAGTTCTACCAGACAGGGCGGCGAGCAGTACTTC. Its translation: CASSSTRQGGEQYF.

The chain is built from TRBV6-5 and TRBJ1-4; possible D gene TRBD1, 5 bases. This CDR3 contains 15 residues. CDR1 is MNHEY and CDR2 is SVGAGI in the germline V gene. Trimming pared 8 bases from V and 6 bases from J, leaving 19 bases between. CDR3 DNA: TGTGCCAGCGGAACCTGGGACTTAAGTTATGAAAAACTGTTTTTT. It yields the protein CASGTWDLSYEKLFF.

This chain connects TRBV2 to TRBJ1-5; no clear D gene. Trimming cost V 4 bases and J 2 bases, with 9 bases left between them. Germline V gene lookup returns CDR1 SNHLY and CDR2 FYNNEI. This CDR3 comprises 14 residues. This CDR3 reads CASSAGEGNQPQHF. The CDR3 DNA follows: TGTGCCAGCAGTGCCGGAGAAGGCAATCAGCCCCAGCATTTT.

The rearrangement links TRBV4-1 to TRBJ1-3; a weak D match, TRBD1 (5 bases). The V and J ends lost 0 bases and 2 bases respectively, with 17 bases between them. Per the germline V gene, CDR1 is MGHRA and CDR2 is YSYEKL. The CDR3 sequence is 18 residues long. The CDR3 loop is CASSQDFRTPITGNTIYF. The DNA for the CDR3 is TGCGCCAGCAGCCAAGATTTTAGGACACCTATAACTGGAAACACCATATATTTT.

This clone has a handful of counts. The chain couples TRBV19 to TRBJ1-1; 9 nucleotides line up with TRBD1. The CDR3 runs to 16 residues. Germline assignment: CDR1 LNHDA and CDR2 SQIVND (reference sequence). V gave up 5 bases and J gave up 6 bases; unmatched junction bases: 13. For the CDR3, the DNA is TGTGCCAGTAGTTTCCGTCGGACAGGGGAGATCGCTGAAGCTTTCTTT. This encodes CASSFRRTGEIAEAFF.

V is TRBV4-2 and J is TRBJ2-7; 10 nucleotides align to TRBD2. The CDR3 has 21 residues. CDR1 is LGHNA, CDR2 YNFKEQ, per germline. Trimming removed 0 bases from V and 2 bases from J; junction bases left unmatched: 19. The CDR3 protein is CASSQDWMGVVAGGSTYEQYF. The CDR3, as DNA: TGTGCCAGCAGCCAAGATTGGATGGGGGTGGTAGCGGGAGGCTCGACCTACGAGCAGTACTTC.

The chain employs TRBV18 and TRBJ2-3; the match to TRBD2 covers 12 bases. V dropped 3 bases and J dropped 5; count of bases not matched to a gene: 6. The length of the CDR3 is 16 residues. Germline lookup yields CDR1 KGHSH and CDR2 LQKENI. The CDR3 nucleotides are TGTGCCAGCTCACCTCCTAGCGGGAGGGCCCTAGATACGCAGTATTTT. Protein sequence: CASSPPSGRALDTQYF.

The gene calls are TRBV30 and TRBJ2-3, with a tentative D call TRBD1 (6 bases). Germline CDR1 is GTSNPN and CDR2 is SVGIG (reference sequence). V lost 2 bases and J lost 4, with 16 bases in between. This CDR3 has 15 amino acids. The CDR3 reads CAWSNGQIEADTQYF. The CDR3 region has the DNA TGTGCCTGGAGTAACGGACAGATAGAGGCAGATACGCAGTATTTT.

This sequence joins TRBV12-3 or TRBV12-4 and TRBJ1-5; D is unresolved. The CDR3 has 13 amino acids. Trimming took off 6 bases at V and 2 bases at J, with 8 bases between the two ends. As DNA, the CDR3 is TGTGCCAGCAGCCTTCAGGGCAATCAGCCCCAGCATTTT. It translates to CASSLQGNQPQHF.

V is TRBV6-5 and J is TRBJ1-4; TRBD1 is a possible D gene (6 bases). Germline lookup yields CDR1 MNHEY and CDR2 SVGAGI. The CDR3 has 14 amino acids. V shed 11 bases and J shed 10 bases, with 23 bases lying between them. For the CDR3, the DNA is TGTGCCTCCTTCTCTACCGGGGACACTCGAAAACTGTTTTTT. Translation gives CASFSTGDTRKLFF.